The entry below gives a single T cell receptor beta chain sequence along with its context. These data are taken from a study of T cell changes during pregnancy in multiple sclerosis. Method: immunoSEQ multiplex PCR; TCRdb's copy keeps in-frame clones and lacks some. The sample contains fewer than 70,000 clones, 85% to 90% of which appear only once. Per germline, CDR1 MNHNS and CDR2 SASEGT. The CDR3 is 17 residues long. Germline trimming cut 2 bases from V and 7 bases from J; bases unmatched to any gene: 15. The chain has TRBV6-1 and TRBJ2-5; 8 bases match TRBD2. The specimen was peripheral blood from another person, used as feeder cells. This clonotype was sampled from a human donor whose cells served as feeder cells for cultures in a pregnancy study. CDR3 amino acids: CASSESSGGGGVGTQYF. The CDR3 DNA reads as TGTGCCAGCAGTGAATCGTCGGGAGGGGGGGGCGTCGGGACCCAGTACTTC.